This T cell receptor (beta chain) derives from a study of patients and donors after allogeneic stem cell transplantation (dated by TCRdb to the early 2020s). The CDR3 goes from the cysteine to the phenylalanine over 15 residues. Of all the DNA, just the CDR3 is kept, 45 bases in frame from base 1. Via the germline V gene (reference sequence), CDR1 is LGHDT and CDR2 YNNKEL. Compared with germline, V lacks 3 bases and J lacks 7 bases; bases without a gene match: 4. Points on this clonotype: Its binding antigen is unknown. Base-call qualities are not available, and no considerably larger clone is one nucleotide away.

The method behind the library was RT-PCR. Sequencing was carried out with a NextSeq 550. TCRdb trimmed public reads at Q25 via fastp, called clones via MiXCR and kept in-frame beta chains. One record per CDR3 amino acid sequence lists the most common genes and DNA. Across this sample there are approximately 200,000 distinct CDR3 sequences, with 35% to 45% seen only once. Together, the top ten hold 11% of the sample. Sequenced material: blood, either unsorted or a sorted T cell fraction (not recorded which). Rearrangement joined TRBV3-1 to TRBJ2-1; 12 junctional bases match TRBD2. The TCR was taken from a human donor who was either an allogeneic HSCT recipient or a stem cell or donor lymphocyte infusion donor (not recorded which). It is not recorded whose cells these are; they may come from a transplant donor. The CDR3 in this case is CASSQRLAGVNEQFF. The nucleotides read TGTGCCAGCAGCCAGAGACTAGCGGGGGTGAATGAGCAGTTCTTC.